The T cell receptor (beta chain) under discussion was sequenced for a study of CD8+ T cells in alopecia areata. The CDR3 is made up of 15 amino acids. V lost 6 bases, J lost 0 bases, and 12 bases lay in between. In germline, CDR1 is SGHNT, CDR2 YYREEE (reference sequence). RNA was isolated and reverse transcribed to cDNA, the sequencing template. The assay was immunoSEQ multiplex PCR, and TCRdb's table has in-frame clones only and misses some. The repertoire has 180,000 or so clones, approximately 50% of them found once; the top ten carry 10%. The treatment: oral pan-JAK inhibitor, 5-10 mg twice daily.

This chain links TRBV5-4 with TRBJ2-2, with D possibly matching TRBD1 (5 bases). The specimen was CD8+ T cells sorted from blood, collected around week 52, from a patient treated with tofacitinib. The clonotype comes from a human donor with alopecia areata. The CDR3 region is CASNGQGSNTGELFF. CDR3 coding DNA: TGTGCCAGCAACGGACAAGGGTCGAACACCGGGGAGCTGTTTTTT.